Described below is a single T cell receptor (beta chain) sequence and its context. In its sample, this clonotype was seen a few times. Which antigen it targets is not known. The record has no base qualities; no much larger clone is one base away. This sample was taken from a study of vaccination and CD4 T cells after COVID-19 (dated by TCRdb to between 2021 and 2024). A note on the overall study: Convalescent patients had a positive SARS-CoV-2 result on nasal swab PCR, and of these patients, 8 or 9 had mild disease and one had severe disease. In ten to eleven COVID-19 convalescent patients and a few infection-naive healthy vaccine recipients, researchers compared the spike-specific CD4+ TCR repertoire from before mRNA vaccination with the repertoire from after. Overlapping spike peptide pools from SARS-CoV-2 and from the common cold coronaviruses HCoV-NL63, HCoV-OC43 and HCoV-229E were used as culture stimuli. The convalescent cohort included six males and four females, with two Hispanic individuals, seven Caucasians, two Asians and one multiracial person. Post-COVID blood samples were collected from convalescent patients a median of about 92 days after diagnosis, with a range of about 35 to 170 days. Post-vaccine blood samples were collected a median of approximately 68 days after the second vaccine dose, ranging from about 12 to 250 days. Two doses of either the Pfizer-BioNTech BNT162b2 vaccine (n=8) or the Moderna mRNA-1273 vaccine (n=2) were administered to participants. Control cultures used a CEFX viral epitope pool as positive control, an HIV-1 Nef peptide pool as negative control, or no peptide. Overall study results and their limits: The study included relatively few convalescent patients and did not analyze early timepoints after natural infection. In convalescent patients, nearly all vaccine-specific clones (304 of 307) were found to be mono-reactive for SARS-CoV-2 spike rather than cross-reactive with common cold coronaviruses. In convalescent patients, a median approximately 83% of post-vaccine SARS-CoV-2-reactive clones were detected only after vaccination, and vaccine-specific priming was suggested by this finding. An increase in the median number of SARS-CoV-2-reactive clonotypes from some 20 after infection to roughly 39 after vaccination was observed, but the change was not found to be significant.

The meaning of the sample's treatment or condition label: roughly 10-day PBMC culture with coronavirus spike peptide pools or control peptides (ViraFEST assay). The ViraFEST assay was used in the study, in which antigen-specific T cells were expanded with peptide pools and expanded clonotypes were subsequently identified by TCR sequencing. The convalescent patients' positive SARS-CoV-2 PCR tests were from March to December 2020, which was before the Alpha, Beta and Delta variants emerged in the United States. PBMCs were cultured at around 2 million per well in IMDM supplemented with approximately 5% human AB serum and approximately 10 IU/ml IL-2, with about 10 ug/ml peptide pools added. On days 3 and 7, half of the culture medium was replaced with fresh IL-2-containing medium. After 10 days of culture, CD4+ T cells were isolated by negative selection with the EasySep CD4+ T cell isolation kit. Ficoll-Paque Plus gradient centrifugation was used to isolate PBMCs from whole blood, and the isolated PBMCs were then either used fresh or cryopreserved at -140C. Triplicate wells were generally used for each culture condition.

The germline ends are 3 bases apart after V is trimmed by 5 bases and J by 5 bases. Reading from cysteine to phenylalanine, the CDR3 counts 10 amino acids. CDR3 DNA is the only sequence kept; it has 30 bases, read in frame from the first base. The germline V gene specifies SNHLY as CDR1 and FYNNEI as CDR2. The library relied on PCR. DNA from cultured CD4+ T cells underwent TCR sequencing with the Oncomine TCR Beta short-read assay at the Johns Hopkins FTIC core. The QIAamp micro DNA kit was used to extract genomic DNA from the cultured CD4+ T cells. Oncomine TCR Beta libraries from cultured CD4+ T cells were pooled with unique dual indexes and sequenced on an Illumina iSeq 100. As for the original processing: Non-productive sequences were removed, and CDR3s that did not start with C, did not end with F or W, or were shorter than 7 amino acids were discarded. The MANAFEST web application was used to identify antigen-specific clonotypes by comparing peptide-stimulated wells against reference wells and other culture wells. An FDR below 0.05, an odds ratio above 5, and a productive frequency above 0.1% in at least two of three replicate wells were required for clones to be considered positive. A clonotype counted as cross-reactive if it showed significant expansion both in the SARS-CoV-2 spike wells and in at least one common cold coronavirus spike condition. CDR3 homology was assessed with Levenshtein distances (stringdist) and unrooted phylogenetic trees (ape) in R version 3.6.1. TCRdb passed the public sequencing reads through fastp at Q25 and MiXCR, retaining productive beta sequences. Here each entry gathers all rows of one CDR3 protein and keeps the most common genes and DNA. The V and J calls and clone size are TCRdb's, not the authors'. For this sample the table gives roughly 14,000 distinct CDR3 sequences, of which around 45% were detected only once. The ten largest clones capture approximately 15% of the sample.

The receptor's source is a human donor with COVID-19. Here the chain combines TRBV2 and TRBJ1-1; there is no confident call for the D gene. The specimen was cultured CD4+ T cells from blood. The DNA sequence is TGTGCCAGCAGTTGGACTGAAGCTTTCTTT. It codes for CASSWTEAFF.